The present T cell receptor (beta chain) was sequenced within a study of cytomegalovirus exposure and HLA in healthy donors (dated by TCRdb to the late 2010s). General notes on the study: An earlier analysis of more than 550 of the donors reported 276 Gb of sequence data and 117 million unique TCR beta sequences obtained from roughly 180 million T cells. The study combined high-throughput TCR immunosequencing, statistical association of individual TCRs with disease status, and machine learning to predict cytomegalovirus infection status. In addition to the first cohort of about 650 subjects, a separate validation cohort of over 90 different subjects was used. Rather than drawing on any new phenotypic data, the later analysis identified candidate immune exposures from TCR beta sequences and the way those sequences occurred across donors. The genetic ancestry cluster associated with self-reported Caucasian donors included 80% to 90% of the roughly 410 genotyped donors. All discovery cohort repertoires had been generated on a single sequencing platform. The study profiled the T cell repertoires of 500 to 800 subjects by immunosequencing and related them to cytomegalovirus serostatus. Approximately 300 gigabases of sequencing data and around 88 million unique TCR sequences made up an early release that covered about 640 HLA-typed donors. In an earlier analysis of 587 of the donors, high-throughput TCR beta sequencing was used to judge whether each TCR beta V gene segment behaved as functional or pseudogenic. A later analysis re-analyzed previously published TCR beta repertoires from about 730 donors and added high-resolution HLA genotyping to study TCR occurrence patterns. Class I and class II HLA loci were covered by the typing at four-digit resolution. Donor age, sex, ethnicity and CMV serostatus were compiled together with the repertoire data. The number of donors typed differed by locus, with about 620-630 for A, B, C, DRB1 and DQB1, around 500 for DQA1, over 600 for DPA1, and 400 to 490 for DPB1. The study was designed to test whether signatures of past pathogen exposure could be identified by cataloging public T cell receptors. On average, around 240,000 unique TCR beta nucleotide sequences were sequenced per donor among several hundred genotyped donors of the cohort, with roughly 19% of those sequences being non-productive. Genome-wide SNP genotypes for about 65% of the 666 donors were used in a later genetic analysis, which treated that subset as a discovery cohort. About 5 DR-DQ haplotypes were handled as single units for association and clustering, since linkage in the cohort was strong.

The cohort comprised approximately 700 healthy bone marrow donors. At the time of sampling, every cohort member was nominally healthy, though immune exposures that went unrecorded were likely present. The donor tested CMV seronegative and was one of the 352 seronegative cohort members. Each donor provided a peripheral blood sample, and peripheral blood mononuclear cells were used for TCR beta sequencing. Genomic DNA extraction from the blood cell samples was performed with the Qiagen DNeasy Blood Extraction Kit. Library preparation used the immunoSEQ multiplex PCR assay. The multiplex PCR relied on a mix of 60 forward primers for TCR Vbeta segments and 13 reverse primers for TCR Jbeta segments. The CDR3 region of rearranged TCR beta genes was amplified from genomic DNA by a multiplex PCR assay. Amplified TCR beta libraries were sequenced as 87-base-pair reads on the Illumina HiSeq System. Regarding the original processing steps: In a later analysis, approximately 74 million unique TCR beta chains were counted across the 500 to 700 repertoires, and about 9.9 million of these chains were shared by at least two donors. Raw reads were error-corrected and collapsed into unique sequences by a nearest-neighbor algorithm in which closely related sequences were merged to remove PCR and sequencing errors. Alignment of CDR3 sequences to IMGT reference sequences was used to assign V, D and J gene segments. Each retained sequence needed at least a six-nucleotide match to both a V gene segment and a J gene segment. Rearrangements were called productive when the CDR3 lacked stop codons and stayed in frame with V and J; all others were non-productive. CDR3 was defined according to IMGT convention as the region running from the second conserved V-encoded cysteine to the conserved J-encoded phenylalanine. The earlier analysis of a few hundred of the donors excluded sequences that lacked an unambiguous match to a single V gene segment. In an earlier analysis of approximately 560 of the donors, a V segment was called functional when productive rearrangements were above 56.7%, and segregating when the standard deviation between donors exceeded 5%. A statistical classification framework was developed to diagnose cytomegalovirus status using the catalog of TCR beta chain sequences. V and J gene assignment, in a later analysis, came from comparing TCR nucleotide sequences with IMGT/GENE-DB human TR gene sequences. A later analysis assigned CDR3 sequences and most-parsimonious VDJ recombination scenarios with the TCRdist pipeline. In a later analysis, each TCR beta chain was defined by its CDR3 amino acid sequence together with its V-gene family, and reads without a unique V-gene family were excluded. A later analysis removed 500 to 600 highly shared, low-generation-probability nucleotide sequences to deal with suspected cross-contamination and a sequencing artifact. In a later analysis, a clonal expansion index for each public chain was calculated from normalized within-repertoire ranks of inferred template counts. Generation probabilities in a later analysis came from a VDJ recombination model fitted to out-of-frame rearrangements, and those results were checked against IGoR. In a later analysis, hypergeometric tests were used to score TCR-TCR, TCR-HLA and TCR-CMV co-occurrence, with a repertoire-size bias correction applied to TCR pairs. To estimate false discovery rates, a later analysis permuted the HLA or CMV assignments 20 times. A later analysis grouped co-occurring TCRs with DBSCAN, adding TCRdist sequence similarity when clustering within HLA-allele-positive subsets. Co-occurrence clustering excluded repertoires with fewer than 30,000 or more than 120,000 public chains, plus five with anomalous nucleotide sharing. Here the immuneACCESS table is served through TCRdb, limited to in-frame sequences with V and J called. Missing clones are a known gap in these copies; in checked studies unresolved V genes cover under half, and the rest lacks a known reason. D and trimming were read from the DNA, whereas the V and J calls and clone size are those reported in that table. For this sample there are 90,000 to 120,000 clones; 65% to 85% appear just once. The ten largest make up approximately 2.4% of the sample.

This clone was counted only a few times. The target of this receptor is not known. No much larger clonotype is one base removed from it; base qualities were not supplied. Results and caveats for the whole study, not just this receptor: The cohort was sequenced for TCR beta chains only, and without alpha or paired-chain data the features that could be detected were limited. A further reported finding was that TCR beta sequences accurately predicted the HLA-A and HLA-B alleles for most subjects in the first cohort. A later genetic analysis reported fewer N-insertions in productive TCRs among donors in an Asian-associated ancestry cluster than the approximately 670-donor mean. Three of the identified cytomegalovirus-associated TCR beta chains were confirmed in vitro to be specific for cytomegalovirus antigens. A later analysis found that HLA-associated TCR beta chains were more clonally expanded and had lower generation probabilities than equally common non-associated chains. A cluster of highly shared sequence variants was judged likely to be a technical artifact of the sequencing pipeline. While some public TCRs were present in many individuals, most TCR sequences turned up only very rarely across donors. In a later analysis, most CMV-associated TCR beta chains were found to appear HLA-restricted, with HLA associations seemingly driven largely by CMV exposure. The study gave a list of 150 to 200 TCR beta chains associated with cytomegalovirus. Linkage disequilibrium might explain the correlated functional status among segregating V segments, but an unknown experimental factor could not be excluded. The only immune exposure information available for the cohort was CMV serostatus. The 87-base-pair reads could not distinguish some IMGT-functional V segments, including TRBV6-2 and TRBV6-3, so those segments were excluded. HLA typing was unavailable for some donors at each locus, so association tests used only the typed subset. When HLA alleles, especially DR and DQ, strongly co-occurred, TCR associations were difficult to assign to individual alleles. According to a later analysis, TCR association rates differed among HLA loci, with DRB1 alleles showing the most associated TCRs and HLA-C alleles showing the fewest. The earlier analysis of nearly 600 of the donors excluded roughly 17 rarely observed V segments, including chromosome 9 orphons, because counts were too low. According to the authors, the approach could potentially be generalized to other disease states and immunological phenotypes. A later analysis associated 15,000 to 20,000 TCR beta sequences with specific HLA alleles at a false discovery rate of 0.05. The classifier was reported to diagnose cytomegalovirus status with high specificity and sensitivity in both the original cohort and the validation cohort. Presence/absence analyses assumed roughly uniform sequencing depth across donors, an assumption that may not hold. According to a later analysis, parvovirus B19, influenza, CMV and Epstein-Barr virus appeared linked to several top co-occurrence clusters. Broadly in line with IMGT annotations, most TCR beta V segments showed up in productive rearrangements about 90% or about 30% of the time in an earlier analysis of under 700 of the donors. In a later genetic analysis, a missense DCLRE1C variant was associated with V-gene and J-gene trimming of TCR beta chains, and the association was replicated in an independent cohort.

Including cysteine and phenylalanine, the CDR3 has 12 amino acids. Only the CDR3 DNA stays, 36 bases, in frame from base 1. The junction carries 13 bases between V and J, which are trimmed by 4 bases and 9 bases respectively. For CDR1 and CDR2, the germline V gene lists SGHVS and FQNEAQ. This TCR derives from a man aged 18 to 29 in good health and CMV-seronegative. Sequenced material: PBMCs. The V and J segments used are TRBV7-8 and TRBJ2-7; perhaps TRBD2 is the D gene, with 6 bases matching. Here is the DNA: TGTGCCAGCAGCTCACCCGGGACTGTGCAGTACTTC. Translated, this is CASSSPGTVQYF.